Following are 29 T cell receptor beta chains from one sample sequenced in a study of long-term antiretroviral therapy in people with HIV. It was version v3.0 of the immunoSEQ assay that was run at survey level. The protocol was immunoSEQ multiplex PCR, while the TCRdb copy is restricted to in-frame clones and leaves out a portion. The sample has some 35,000 clones, approximately 94% seen once; the top ten hold 3.6%. Sequenced material: unsorted PBMCs, taken 4.1 years after starting antiretroviral therapy. The source of these receptors is a woman aged 45-65 years with HIV.

The chain uses TRBV6-5 and TRBJ1-2; 9 positions match TRBD1. Germline assignment: CDR1 MNHEY and CDR2 SVGAGI. The V and J ends lost 2 bases and 5 bases, in that order; junction bases with no gene match: 6. The CDR3 covers 15 residues. The CDR3, as DNA: TGTGCCAGCAGTTACGCCTCCGACAGGGGGTATGGCTACACCTTC. Protein: CASSYASDRGYGYTF.

The rearrangement uses TRBV11-2 and TRBJ2-3; 9 bases line up with TRBD2. V shed 4 bases, J shed 2 bases, and the junction held 10 bases outside the gene matches. This CDR3 is built from 17 residues. The germline CDR1 and CDR2 sequences are SGHAT and FQNNGV. Here the CDR3 reads CASSYRVLAGTTDTQYF. The CDR3 DNA follows: TGTGCCAGCAGCTATAGGGTCCTAGCGGGGACCACAGATACGCAGTATTTT.

A single count supports this clone. The chain uses TRBV12-5 and TRBJ1-1; D unclear. V was cut by 6 bases and J by 0 bases, with 8 bases left in between. Germline CDR1 LGHNT, CDR2 FRNRAP. The CDR3 is 13 amino acids. The CDR3 DNA sequence: TGTGCTAGTGGCCCTAGGGTGAACACTGAAGCTTTCTTT. This sequence encodes CASGPRVNTEAFF.

For the CDR3, the DNA is TGTGCCAGCAGTGTGGGGGCGTCGAACACCGGGGAGCTGTTTTTT. Amino acids: CASSVGASNTGELFF. The chain links TRBV2 to TRBJ2-2; maybe TRBD1 (6 bases). In germline, CDR1 is SNHLY, CDR2 FYNNEI. This CDR3 region has 15 residues. Trimming shortened V by 4 bases and J by 0 bases, and 9 bases separated the two germline ends.

The rearrangement uses TRBV2 and TRBJ2-7, with a tentative D call TRBD1 (5 bases). CDR1 and CDR2 (germline): SNHLY, FYNNEI. The V gene lost 2 bases and the J gene lost 4 bases, with 15 bases spanning the gap. The CDR3 contains 15 residues. The CDR3 sequence: CASSEIPDSHYEQYF. CDR3 sequence (DNA): TGTGCCAGCAGTGAAATCCCCGACAGTCATTACGAGCAGTACTTC.

This clone occurred once. The chain employs TRBV19 and TRBJ1-5; maybe TRBD1 (5 bases). Germline loops: CDR1 LNHDA, CDR2 SQIVND (reference sequence). Between the trimmed V and J ends, which lost 0 bases and 3 bases, there was a span of 15 bases. The CDR3 length is 17 residues. Written as DNA, the CDR3 is TGTGCCAGTAGTATAGATCTATGGCAGGGCGACAATCAGCCCCAGCATTTT. It encodes CASSIDLWQGDNQPQHF. Full variable domain (missing parts from reference TRBV19 and TRBJ1-5): DGGITQSPKYLFRKEGQNVTLSCEQNLNHDAMYWYRQDPGQGLRLIYYSQIVNDFQKGDIAEGYSVSREKKESFPLTVTSAQKNPTAFYLCASSIDLWQGDNQPQHFGDGTRLSIL.

The chain links TRBV30 to TRBJ1-1, with a tentative D call TRBD1 (5 bases). V was trimmed by 7 bases and J by 4 bases, leaving 7 bases between them. CDR1 and CDR2 (germline): GTSNPN, SVGIG (reference sequence). The CDR3 has 10 amino acids. The CDR3 region is CAFGGTEAFF. The CDR3 nucleotides read TGTGCCTTTGGGGGCACTGAAGCTTTCTTT.

CDR3 protein: CSVEAGANVLTF. In nucleotides, the CDR3 is TGCAGCGTTGAGGCTGGGGCCAACGTCCTGACTTTC. This rearrangement joins TRBV29-1 to TRBJ2-6; no clear D gene. The V end was cut by 3 bases, the J end by 2 bases, with 2 bases between. Germline V gene lookup returns CDR1 SQVTM and CDR2 ANQGSEA. The CDR3 has 12 residues. The full variable domain, in which reference TRBV29-1 and TRBJ2-6 provide the parts outside the CDR3, is SAVISQKPSRDICQRGTSLTIQCQVDSQVTMMFWYRQQPGQSLTLIATANQGSEATYESGFVIDKFPISRPNLTFSTLTVSNMSPEDSSIYLCSVEAGANVLTFGAGSRLTVL.

This chain joins TRBV5-1 and TRBJ2-7, with TRBD2 matching over 14 bases. The germline V gene has CDR1 SGHRS and CDR2 YFSETQ. Trimming at V came to 4 bases and at J to 0 bases, leaving 6 bases not matched to a gene. The CDR3 spans 17 residues. As DNA, the CDR3 is TGCGCCAGCAGCCTTGGACTAGCGGGGGGAGCCTCCTACGAGCAGTACTTC. It encodes CASSLGLAGGASYEQYF.

The chain combines TRBV30 with TRBJ2-3; TRBD1 might be the D (6 bases). The V end was cut by 3 bases, the J end by 3 bases, with 13 bases between. The CDR3 totals 14 residues. Looked up from germline, CDR1 is GTSNPN and CDR2 is SVGIG (reference sequence). CDR3 in amino acids: CAWSTGSPTDTQYF. CDR3 DNA: TGTGCCTGGAGCACAGGGAGCCCGACAGATACGCAGTATTTT.

This chain links TRBV5-1 with TRBJ1-1; a possible D gene is TRBD1 (5 bases). Germline CDR1 is SGHRS and CDR2 is YFSETQ. There are 15 residues in the CDR3. V lost 1 base and J lost 1, with 11 bases in between. CDR3 in amino acids: CASSLRGSGNTEAFF. CDR3 in DNA: TGCGCCAGCAGCTTGAGGGGTTCCGGGAACACTGAAGCTTTCTTT.

The genes are TRBV5-1 and TRBJ2-7; no reliable D call. Trimming removed 4 bases at V and 6 bases at J, with 14 bases between. Germline V gives CDR1 SGHRS, CDR2 YFSETQ. This CDR3 is built from 13 residues. In nucleotides, the CDR3 is TGCGCCAGCAGCCCTGGAGCAGGATCCGAGCAGTACTTC. It yields the protein CASSPGAGSEQYF.

This chain uses TRBV4-3 with TRBJ2-3; TRBD2 might be the D (5 bases). The CDR3 sequence is 14 residues long. Germline V CDR1 and CDR2: LGHNA, YSLEER. Deletions cut 3 bases from V and 2 bases from J, with 9 bases between. CDR3 in amino acids: CASSQAGVTDTQYF. Written as DNA, the CDR3 is TGCGCCAGCAGCCAGGCCGGGGTCACAGATACGCAGTATTTT.

This clone was counted a few times. This sequence joins TRBV9 and TRBJ1-2; D is uncertain. Germline CDR1 is SGDLS and CDR2 is YYNGEE. This CDR3 is built from 16 residues. Trimming removed 4 bases at V and 3 bases at J, with 19 bases between. The CDR3: CASSREGSRDYYGYTF. DNA of the CDR3: TGTGCCAGCAGCCGCGAAGGGAGCAGAGATTACTATGGCTACACCTTC.

The chain couples TRBV11-2 to TRBJ1-3, with TRBD1 identical over 8 bases. The V and J ends lost 5 bases and 4 bases, in that order; junction bases with no gene match: 7. This CDR3 has 15 amino acids. Germline lookup yields CDR1 SGHAT and CDR2 FQNNGV. The CDR3 loop reads CASSVDRGRGNTIYF. The DNA for the CDR3 is TGTGCCAGCAGCGTCGACAGGGGTAGAGGAAACACCATATATTTT.

The rearrangement joins TRBV2 to TRBJ2-7; D tentatively fits TRBD1 or TRBD2 (6 bases each). Germline CDR1 reads SNHLY; CDR2 reads FYNNEI. The CDR3 is 15 amino acids. Trimming took off 6 bases at V and 0 bases at J, with 15 bases between the two ends. The DNA for the CDR3 is TGTGCCAGCAGACTCAGGGGAGGTCCCTCCTACGAGCAGTACTTC. It yields the protein CASRLRGGPSYEQYF.

This chain uses TRBV5-4 with TRBJ1-2; D call uncertain. The germline V gene has CDR1 SGHNT and CDR2 YYREEE (reference sequence). The CDR3 contains 13 residues. Trimming shortened V by 6 bases and J by 1 base, and 10 bases separated the two germline ends. CDR3 protein: CASTIGSNYGYTF. In DNA, the CDR3 is TGTGCCAGCACTATAGGCAGTAACTATGGCTACACCTTC.

V is TRBV12-1 and J is TRBJ1-2. TRBV12-1 is annotated as a pseudogene. The length of the CDR3 is 12 residues. The CDR3 sequence: CASSFADYGYTF. Written as DNA, the CDR3 is TGTGCCAGCAGCTTTGCCGACTATGGCTACACCTTC.

This sequence joins TRBV5-1 and TRBJ2-3; TRBD2 matches at 8 bases. Per the germline V gene, CDR1 is SGHRS and CDR2 is YFSETQ. This CDR3 spans 17 amino acids. V lost 4 bases to trimming and J lost 2 bases; unmatched junction nucleotides: 12. CDR3 sequence: CASSPGTSGTYTDTQYF. CDR3 coding DNA: TGCGCCAGCAGCCCCGGGACTAGTGGGACCTACACAGATACGCAGTATTTT.

The chain is built from TRBV4-2 and TRBJ1-2; D is unclear. The V gene lost 3 bases and the J gene lost 7 bases, with 24 bases spanning the gap. CDR1 is LGHNA and CDR2 is YNFKEQ in the germline V gene. The CDR3 length is 17 residues. The CDR3 bases are TGTGCCAGCAGCCAGGCTAACGTGGGCCTTTTCGCTAGTGGCTACACCTTC. This codes for CASSQANVGLFASGYTF.

The chain has TRBV4-1 and TRBJ2-7, with D tentatively TRBD1 or TRBD2 (5 bases each). Trimming removed 2 bases from V and 2 bases from J, with 10 bases in between. Germline V gives CDR1 MGHRA, CDR2 YSYEKL. CDR3 length: 14 amino acids. The CDR3 DNA sequence: TGCGCCAGCAGCCAACAGCAGGGACCCTACGAGCAGTACTTC. This encodes CASSQQQGPYEQYF.

V is TRBV9 and J is TRBJ1-1; D is unclear. V was trimmed by 0 bases and J by 1 base, leaving 7 bases between them. The CDR3 sequence is 14 residues long. The germline gives CDR1 SGDLS, CDR2 YYNGEE. The CDR3 reads CASSVGPENTEAFF. Here the CDR3 DNA reads TGTGCCAGCAGCGTAGGGCCAGAGAACACTGAAGCTTTCTTT.

This chain joins TRBV6-5 and TRBJ1-2; D may be TRBD1 (6 bases). Per the germline V gene, CDR1 is MNHEY and CDR2 is SVGAGI. CDR3 length: 14 amino acids. V lost 8 bases to trimming and J lost 5 bases, with 18 bases between them. The CDR3 region is CASAGAGTGYGYTF. CDR3 bases: TGTGCCAGCGCAGGGGCAGGTACCGGGTATGGCTACACCTTC.

This chain connects TRBV19 to TRBJ1-5; D gene ambiguous. The CDR3 has 15 amino acids. Germline loops: CDR1 LNHDA, CDR2 SQIVND (reference sequence). Trimming removed 4 bases from V and 0 bases from J, with 10 bases in between. CDR3 bases: TGTGCCAGTAGTAATTATCCTGATAGCAATCAGCCCCAGCATTTT. Translation gives CASSNYPDSNQPQHF.

The chain has TRBV9 and TRBJ2-1; 8 bases match TRBD2. The V segment lost 4 bases and the J segment 4 bases; nucleotides outside the gene matches: 7. Per the germline V gene, CDR1 is SGDLS and CDR2 is YYNGEE. This CDR3 is 15 amino acids long. This CDR3 is CASSLSGGRYNEQFF. CDR3 coding DNA: TGTGCCAGCAGCCTGTCGGGGGGGCGGTACAATGAGCAGTTCTTC.

The genes are TRBV5-1 and TRBJ2-5; 7 nucleotides match TRBD1. CDR3 length: 14 amino acids. Trimming at V came to 1 base and at J to 1 base, leaving 1 base not matched to a gene. Germline CDR1 SGHRS, CDR2 YFSETQ. The CDR3 DNA is TGCGCCAGCAGCTTGCGGGACAGCCAAGAGACCCAGTACTTC. Encoded protein: CASSLRDSQETQYF. Using reference TRBV5-1 and TRBJ2-5 for the parts outside the CDR3, the full variable domain is KAGVTQTPRYLIKTRGQQVTLSCSPISGHRSVSWYQQTPGQGLQFLFEYFSETQRNKGNFPGRFSGRQFSNSRSEMNVSTLELGDSALYLCASSLRDSQETQYFGPGTRLLVL.

The chain recombines TRBV2 with TRBJ2-3, with D unresolved. Germline V CDR1 and CDR2: SNHLY, FYNNEI. The CDR3 has 16 amino acids. Trimming pared 3 bases from V and 6 bases from J, leaving 19 bases between. The DNA of the CDR3 is TGTGCCAGCAGTGATTTTCTAGGCCCTAGGGCGGATACGCAGTATTTT. It codes for CASSDFLGPRADTQYF.

This rearrangement joins TRBV7-2 to TRBJ2-1; a possible D gene is TRBD2 (5 bases). V was shortened by 4 bases and J by 0 bases, with 13 bases between the two germline ends. The CDR3 runs to 16 residues. Germline V CDR1 and CDR2: SGHTA, FQGNSA. The CDR3 bases are TGTGCCAGCAGCTATAAAGGTGGGAGCTCCTACAATGAGCAGTTCTTC. Protein product: CASSYKGGSSYNEQFF.

In its sample, this clone was seen once. CDR3 sequence reads: CAISESREAFF. The CDR3 DNA is TGTGCCATCAGTGAGAGCCGTGAAGCTTTCTTT. V is TRBV10-3 and J is TRBJ1-1; D not resolved. The CDR3 sequence is 11 residues long. The V end was cut by 2 bases, the J end by 7 bases, with 5 bases between. Germline CDR1 and CDR2: ENHRY and SYGVKD.